This T cell receptor (beta chain) emerged from a study of T cell responses to AZD1222 COVID-19 vaccine. General study findings and limits: Females made up more of the donors, who were largely white British, and clonal diversity may have come out too low. The CD4 TCRs associated with vaccination extended across spike and predominated at 160-218 and 743-854. Repertoires were sampled only after the peak T cell response.

Germline assignment: CDR1 SGHNT and CDR2 YYREEE (reference sequence). CDR3 size: 14 residues. V gave up 0 bases and J gave up 4 bases, with 8 bases separating them. The method was immunoSEQ multiplex PCR; TCRdb's version includes in-frame clones alone and lacks a portion of them. This table has some 190,000 clones, roughly 91% appearing once. On this clone: Its antigen is unknown. The sample carries other DNA sequences with the same CDR3.

Sequences were derived from peripheral blood, sampled 28 days after the second AZD1222 dose. The receptor was derived from an adult who received the AZD1222 COVID-19 vaccine. The chain employs TRBV5-4 and TRBJ2-1; D is unclear. The CDR3 DNA reads TGTGCCAGCAGCTTGGGGGGTTCGTACAATGAGCAGTTCTTC. Protein: CASSLGGSYNEQFF.